These T cell receptor beta chains were read from a single sample in a study of shared clonotypes between healthy human individuals. The method was immunoSEQ multiplex PCR; TCRdb's version includes in-frame clones alone and lacks a portion of them. The table includes roughly 2.5 million clones, roughly nine tenths detected once. The specimen sequenced was naive CD4+ T cells sorted from blood. Receptor source: a man aged 18-30 years in good health. Each CDR3 is given with its conserved first and last residue. The D gene is left open where the match is weak. Clone size appears in some rows only: once, few, many, or a class for an expanded clone.

TRBJ2-7 . TRBD1 TRBV7-2 CASSLGQPPYEQYF TGTGCCAGCAGCCTGGGACAGCCCCCCTACGAGCAGTACTTC
TRBJ1-1 . . TRBV28 CASSPGGSNTEAFF TGTGCCAGCAGTCCCGGTGGATCGAACACTGAAGCTTTCTTT
TRBJ1-2 once . TRBV28 CASSGLYGYTF TGTGCCAGCAGCGGTCTTTATGGCTACACCTTC
TRBJ2-1 . . TRBV5-5 CASSLAVETVFNEQFF TGTGCCAGCAGCTTGGCCGTCGAGACAGTGTTCAATGAGCAGTTCTTC
TRBJ2-1 . TRBD2 TRBV7-9 CASSLPGLGDEQFF TGTGCCAGCAGCTTGCCGGGACTAGGAGATGAGCAGTTCTTC
TRBJ2-5 . TRBD2 TRBV9 CASSVAGGGAIQETQYF TGTGCCAGCAGCGTAGCTGGCGGGGGAGCCATCCAAGAGACCCAGTACTTC
TRBJ2-5 . . TRBV5-4 CASSKERGETQYF TGTGCCAGCAGCAAGGAGAGAGGAGAGACCCAGTACTTC
TRBJ2-7 . TRBD2 TRBV18 CASSPGRATYEQYF TGTGCCAGCTCACCAGGGAGGGCGACGTACGAGCAGTACTTC
TRBJ1-5 . TRBD1 TRBV6-1 CASTRQGSSNQPQHF TGTGCCAGCACCAGACAGGGAAGTAGCAATCAGCCCCAGCATTTT
TRBJ2-5 . . TRBV18 CASSPGELGRTQYF TGTGCCAGCTCACCCGGTGAGCTGGGTCGGACCCAGTACTTC
TRBJ2-2 . . TRBV10-2 CASSKGPDTGELFF TGCGCCAGCAGTAAGGGACCCGACACCGGGGAGCTGTTTTTT
TRBJ2-7 . TRBD1 TRBV30 CAWSARPGTGTYEQYF TGTGCCTGGAGTGCTCGCCCCGGGACAGGTACCTACGAGCAGTACTTC
TRBJ1-2 . TRBD1 TRBV5-6 CASSGGQGSHTSYGYTF TGTGCCAGCAGCGGTGGACAGGGGTCTCATACTAGCTATGGCTACACCTTC
TRBJ2-5 . TRBD1 TRBV10-3 CASRDSQETQYF TGTGCCTCCCGGGACAGCCAAGAGACCCAGTACTTC
TRBJ1-5 few . TRBV4-1 CASSAGQTVSNQPQHF TGCGCCAGCAGCGCAGGACAGACTGTCAGTAATCAGCCCCAGCATTTT
TRBJ1-5 . . TRBV7-2 CASSLAGYQPQHF TGTGCCAGCAGCTTAGCCGGGTACCAGCCCCAGCATTTT
TRBJ1-1 . . TRBV2 CASSESNKAFF TGTGCCAGCAGTGAAAGTAATAAGGCTTTCTTT
TRBJ1-6 . TRBD1 TRBV6-5 CASSPGQGYNSPLHF TGTGCCAGCAGTCCCGGACAGGGCTATAATTCACCCCTCCACTTT
TRBJ2-7 . TRBD2 TRBV9 CASSPAGGAYEQYF TGTGCCAGCAGCCCCGCCGGGGGGGCCTACGAGCAGTACTTC
TRBJ2-3 . . TRBV11-2 CASSSTDTQYF TGTGCCAGCAGTTCCACAGATACGCAGTATTTT
TRBJ2-7 . . TRBV9 CASSRGPSYEQYF TGTGCCAGCAGCCGGGGACCTTCCTACGAGCAGTACTTC
TRBJ2-1 . TRBD2 TRBV7-9 CASSFTLAGDNEQFF TGTGCCAGCAGCTTTACGCTAGCGGGAGACAATGAGCAGTTCTTC
TRBJ2-2 once TRBD1 TRBV5-1 CASQGQGSTGELFF TGCGCCAGCCAGGGACAGGGGAGCACCGGGGAGCTGTTTTTT
TRBJ1-2 few . TRBV6-6 CASRRNTGNYGYTF TGTGCCAGCAGGAGAAATACAGGGAACTATGGCTACACCTTC
TRBJ2-1 . . TRBV7-2 CASSLGWASGEQFF TGTGCCAGCAGCTTAGGGTGGGCTTCCGGTGAGCAGTTCTTC
TRBJ1-6 . . TRBV6-5 CASTLGDSPLHF TGTGCCAGCACCCTGGGGGATTCACCCCTCCACTTT
TRBJ1-5 . . TRBV30 CAWSVRGRGVGQPQHF TGTGCCTGGAGTGTACGGGGTAGGGGGGTAGGTCAGCCCCAGCATTTT
TRBJ2-5 . . TRBV5-4 CASSLGQGKFETQYF TGTGCCAGCAGCTTAGGGCAGGGGAAATTTGAGACCCAGTACTTC
TRBJ1-3 . . TRBV10-3 CAISESTARGSGNTIYF TGTGCCATCAGTGAGTCGACAGCCAGGGGTTCTGGAAACACCATATATTTT
TRBJ2-3 . . TRBV5-1 CASSFSGSGTDTQYF TGCGCCAGCAGCTTCTCCGGGAGTGGTACAGATACGCAGTATTTT
TRBJ2-7 few . TRBV27 CASRTTYEQYF TGTGCCAGCCGTACGACGTACGAGCAGTACTTC
TRBJ1-1 few . TRBV18 CASSQTLMNTEAFF TGTGCCAGCTCACAGACGTTGATGAACACTGAAGCTTTCTTT
TRBJ1-5 . TRBD1 TRBV6-5 CASSSTGMSNQPQHF TGTGCCAGCAGTTCGACAGGGATGAGCAATCAGCCCCAGCATTTT
TRBJ1-2 . . TRBV7-2 CASNPDGGNYGYTF TGTGCCAGTAACCCAGATGGGGGCAACTATGGCTACACCTTC
TRBJ1-6 . . TRBV6-5 CASSYQGNNSPLHF TGTGCCAGCAGTTACCAGGGGAATAATTCACCCCTCCACTTT
TRBJ2-1 . TRBD2 TRBV5-1 CASSPSGSSYNEQFF TGCGCCAGCAGCCCCAGCGGGAGCTCCTACAATGAGCAGTTCTTC
TRBJ1-3 . TRBD1 TRBV30 CAWNEDRGTNTIYF TGTGCCTGGAACGAAGACAGGGGCACAAACACCATATATTTT
TRBJ2-2 . TRBD1 TRBV2 CASSPPDREAGELFF TGTGCCAGCAGCCCTCCGGACAGGGAAGCCGGGGAGCTGTTTTTT
TRBJ1-5 few . TRBV19 CASTSGGLRGNQPQHF TGTGCCAGTACCTCCGGTGGCTTACGGGGCAATCAGCCCCAGCATTTT
TRBJ1-5 . . TRBV6-1 CASSAAGSSQPQHF TGTGCCAGCAGTGCGGCAGGGTCTAGTCAGCCCCAGCATTTT
TRBJ2-7 once . TRBV7-2 CASSRSTLGAYEQYF TGTGCCAGCAGCCGATCCACCTTGGGGGCCTACGAGCAGTACTTC
TRBJ2-1 . TRBD2 TRBV27 CASMPLAEISYNEQFF TGTGCCAGCATGCCACTAGCGGAAATTTCCTACAATGAGCAGTTCTTC
TRBJ2-5 . TRBD1 TRBV7-2 CATTQRQGEETQYF TGTGCCACCACCCAACGACAGGGGGAAGAGACCCAGTACTTC
TRBJ2-2 . TRBD1 TRBV19 CASSIGQGAGGELFF TGTGCCAGTAGTATCGGGCAGGGGGCCGGCGGGGAGCTGTTTTTT
TRBJ1-2 . TRBD1 TRBV7-9 CASSPPIAGKGDRATGYTF TGTGCCAGCAGCCCCCCTATTGCCGGGAAGGGGGACAGGGCGACTGGCTACACCTTC